The following is a T cell receptor beta chain sequence with its context. This clone was seen just once. The antigen it binds to is not known. Per-nucleotide qualities are absent, and no much larger clonotype sits a single base away. V was cut back by 5 bases and J by 4 bases, leaving a gap of 18 bases between them. The CDR3 runs 15 amino acids, cysteine and phenylalanine included. Only the CDR3 part of the read is kept: 45 bases, read in frame from the first base. In the germline V gene, CDR1 corresponds to SGHTA and CDR2 to FQGNSA. In Seattle, one collaborating source enrolled patients while the infection was active and tracked those patients longitudinally over the course of disease. Collaborating institutions collected whole blood in K2EDTA tubes following their own protocols. For TCRbeta analysis, collaborator samples were shipped as frozen whole blood, as isolated PBMCs, or as DNA extracted from either sample type.

TCRbeta CDR3 regions were amplified from genomic DNA by means of the immunoSEQ Assay, a bias-controlled multiplex PCR. Per the original workflow: Within the assay, amplification of reference gene primers was used to estimate how many nucleated cells each sample contained. To quantify the absolute abundance of each unique TCRbeta CDR3 rearrangement, sequence reads were collapsed and filtered. Productive Simpson clonality was computed per sample as the square root of Simpson's diversity index over productive rearrangements. TCRdb obtained this table from immuneACCESS and retained in-frame rearrangements with V and J assigned. These tables miss some clones; where compared with another copy, unresolved V genes account for less than half of the shortfall, and the remainder is unexplained. Clone size and the V and J calls come from that table; the DNA yielded D and trimming. The sample has roughly 150,000 clones on record, around 91% of them singletons. Jointly, the top ten make up about an eighth of the sample.

The data were taken from a study of blood T cell repertoires in COVID-19 (dated by TCRdb to about 2020). Regarding the complete study: Samples covering the acute and convalescent phases of COVID-19 were provided by collaborators in the United States, Italy and Spain. The prospective study material was composed of cDNA or gDNA derived from T cells, B-cell-depleted T cells, or PBMCs. Deeply sampled blood TCRbeta repertoires from subjects exposed to, actively infected with, or recovered from COVID-19 were included in the dataset. A freely available public database, intended as a resource for researchers studying the immune response to SARS-CoV-2, is where the repertoires were released. The samples were drawn from the first 160 participants of the ongoing ImmuneRACE study and from 950 to 1,500 subjects provided by 6 global collaborators. A de-identified subject ID, COVID-19 status, age in years and sex were almost always included in the sample metadata. Where HLA class I and class II types were available, the types were taken from metadata supplied by the sample provider, not from assay-based typing. General conclusions and limits of the study: The quantity of clinical and demographic metadata differed by source and by participant and was supplied without curation.

The TCR originated in a young man with COVID-19, enrolled during active disease. The sequenced sample was peripheral blood. Rearrangement joined TRBV7-2 to TRBJ2-7; the D segment could be TRBD2, given 6 matching bases. The DNA reads TGTGCCAGCAGCCCCCGGACTATCACAAGGTACGAGCAGTACTTC. Translated, this is CASSPRTITRYEQYF.